This TCR beta chain was captured in a study of siplizumab effects on memory and regulatory T cells. About this clone: Its target is not known.

Repertoires were generated with immunoSEQ multiplex PCR, while TCRdb's copy carries only in-frame clones and drops some. Of around 110,000 clones in the sample, about 95% were seen once. CDR3 length: 15 amino acids. Per germline, CDR1 MNHEY and CDR2 SVGAGI. The trim removed 3 bases at V and 1 base at J, leaving 4 bases unmatched. General study results and limits: Significant reduction of alloreactive sequences traceable to unstimulated CD4+ memory cells was observed with siplizumab.

This clonotype was sampled from a human donor in good health. The sequenced sample consisted of non-Treg CD4+ T cells sorted from blood. This chain uses TRBV6-5 with TRBJ1-1, with 8 nucleotides matching TRBD1. CDR3 sequence reads: CASSYQGASNTEAFF. In DNA, the CDR3 is TGTGCCAGCAGTTATCAGGGGGCTTCGAACACTGAAGCTTTCTTT.